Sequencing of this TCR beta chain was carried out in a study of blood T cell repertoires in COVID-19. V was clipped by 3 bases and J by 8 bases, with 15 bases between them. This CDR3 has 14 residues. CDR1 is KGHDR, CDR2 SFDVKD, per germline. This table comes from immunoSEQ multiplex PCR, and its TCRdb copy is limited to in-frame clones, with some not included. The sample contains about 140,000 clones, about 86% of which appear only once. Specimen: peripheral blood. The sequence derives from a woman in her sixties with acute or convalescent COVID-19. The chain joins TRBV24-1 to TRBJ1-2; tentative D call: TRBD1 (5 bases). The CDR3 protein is CATSDGRVQEGYTF. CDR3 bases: TGTGCCACCAGTGATGGCAGGGTGCAAGAAGGCTACACCTTC.